These T cell receptor beta chains were read from a single sample in a study of shared clonotypes between healthy human individuals. TCRdb keeps only in-frame clones here, not all; method: immunoSEQ multiplex PCR. Of over 95,000 clones listed, more than 65% are singletons. The source material was memory CD8+ T cells sorted from blood. These receptors were taken from a young woman in good health. CDR3s include the opening cysteine and the closing phenylalanine or tryptophan. The order of the fields is V gene, D gene, J gene, clone size, CDR3 protein. A D gene is named only where the DNA matches it firmly. Expanded clones get a size class; other rows say once, few or many, or leave the size out.

TRBV29-1,-,TRBJ2-6,-,CSASVGTGANVLTF
TRBV5-1,-,TRBJ1-1,-,CASSFHRPLGLHEAFF
TRBV6-1,-,TRBJ2-7,-,CASSGDGTSGEQYF
TRBV6-1,TRBD2,TRBJ2-5,few,CASSEASGGQETQYF
TRBV27,TRBD2,TRBJ2-7,-,CASSSYPGLAGAVKPYEQYF
TRBV9,TRBD1,TRBJ1-2,-,CASSGWDRGNYGYTF
TRBV6-5,TRBD1,TRBJ1-5,-,CASRPTTGINQPQHF
TRBV6-1,-,TRBJ2-1,-,CASSSESEQFF
TRBV4-1,TRBD1,TRBJ1-4,-,CASSHDRGCEANEKLFF
TRBV6-5,TRBD1,TRBJ2-7,-,CASSPGTGNEQYF
TRBV5-1,TRBD2,TRBJ2-7,once,CASSPGLAGGNDEQYF
TRBV14,-,TRBJ2-7,-,CASSQDPAGKVEQYF
TRBV11-3,TRBD1,TRBJ2-7,-,CASSQVGTGAYEQYF
TRBV4-2,-,TRBJ2-7,many,CASSPEKWGEQYF
TRBV19,-,TRBJ2-3,-,CASSITGWDTQYF
TRBV7-8,TRBD1,TRBJ2-5,-,CASSLGGQSKETQYF
TRBV27,TRBD1,TRBJ2-1,-,CASSLDRGDEQFF
TRBV19,-,TRBJ1-5,-,CASSLDASNQPQHF
TRBV5-1,-,TRBJ1-4,-,CASSLARGGGNEKLFF
TRBV6-1,-,TRBJ1-2,-,CASTSLGGDGYTF
TRBV7-9,TRBD2,TRBJ2-1,-,CASSSAGVSYNEQFF
TRBV7-2,TRBD1,TRBJ1-1,-,CASSPRGGIHTNTEAFF
TRBV10-3,-,TRBJ1-1,-,CAIRLNTEAFF
TRBV23-1,-,TRBJ2-1,-,CASSQWLRLGGNEQFF
TRBV2,-,TRBJ1-2,few,CARYWTGTINYGYTF
TRBV5-1,-,TRBJ2-5,-,CASSLRSVVRFYRDSGETQYF
TRBV4-1,TRBD1,TRBJ1-4,-,CASSPDRGPPQLFF
TRBV29-1,TRBD1,TRBJ1-2,-,CSVMTGEAYGYTF
TRBV27,TRBD1,TRBJ2-7,-,CASSLGTASYEQYF
TRBV27,TRBD2,TRBJ2-7,-,CASRLLADSSYEQYF
TRBV7-6,TRBD1,TRBJ1-1,-,CASSLGTDFNTEAFF